One sample yielded the 30 T cell receptor beta chains listed below, sequenced in a study of technical replicates of blood from four donors. Produced via immunoSEQ multiplex PCR; TCRdb's table is partial and in-frame only. The sample holds about 83,000 clones, roughly 94% seen once. The sample comprised T cells isolated from PBMCs. The receptors originated from a human donor in good health.

V is TRBV25-1 and J is TRBJ1-2; 7 nucleotides match TRBD1. The CDR3 extends over 16 amino acids. V was pared by 3 bases and J by 7 bases, with 14 bases of the junction left unmatched. Looked up from germline, CDR1 is MGHDK and CDR2 is SYGVNS. Written as DNA, the CDR3 is TGTGCCAGCAGTGATCTCGGAGAGACAGGGTCCTTTGGCTACACCTTC. It specifies CASSDLGETGSFGYTF.

The V call is TRBV6-5, the J call TRBJ2-1, with 10 nucleotides matching TRBD2. The germline V gene encodes CDR1 MNHEY and CDR2 SVGAGI. This CDR3 comprises 15 residues. The trim removed 4 bases at V and 10 bases at J, leaving 10 bases unmatched. Here the CDR3 reads CASSSTGTSAEEQFF. The CDR3 DNA is TGTGCCAGCAGTTCGACCGGGACTAGCGCCGAGGAGCAGTTCTTC.

This clone was counted between two and nine times. This chain links TRBV2 with TRBJ1-5; D call uncertain. V lost 3 bases to trimming and J lost 9 bases, with 12 bases between them. Germline loops: CDR1 SNHLY, CDR2 FYNNEI. CDR3 size: 13 residues. DNA of the CDR3: TGTGCCAGCAGTGATAGTGCCTCGGGGCCCCAGCATTTT. Protein product: CASSDSASGPQHF.

The CDR3 spells CASSPDRLDYTGELFF. The DNA of the CDR3 is TGTGCCAGCTCACCGGACAGGCTGGACTACACCGGGGAGCTGTTTTTT. The chain employs TRBV18 and TRBJ2-2; TRBD1 matches at 7 bases. The germline CDR1 and CDR2 sequences are KGHSH and LQKENI. CDR3 size: 16 residues. V lost 3 bases, J lost 3 bases, and 7 bases stayed unmatched.

The CDR3 here is CASSSPGQGYNEQFF. In nucleotides, the CDR3 is TGTGCCAGCAGCTCTCCGGGACAGGGCTACAATGAGCAGTTCTTC. The chain recombines TRBV28 with TRBJ2-1; 9 nucleotides match TRBD1. CDR1 MDHEN and CDR2 SYDVKM come from the germline V gene. The V and J ends lost 6 bases and 3 bases, in that order; junction bases with no gene match: 6. This CDR3 spans 15 amino acids.

The chain combines TRBV11-3 with TRBJ1-1, with 9 bases lining up with TRBD1. The CDR3 contains 14 residues. Germline V gene data show CDR1 as SGHNT and CDR2 as YENEEA. Trimming took 5 bases from V and 4 from J; bases not matched to a gene: 5. The CDR3 reads CASSPWGQGTEAFF. The CDR3 DNA sequence: TGTGCCAGCAGCCCGTGGGGACAGGGCACTGAAGCTTTCTTT.

The chain uses TRBV5-4 and TRBJ2-2; 14 bases align to TRBD2. Trimming cost V 4 bases and J 4 bases; bases outside gene matches: 6. Germline V CDR1 and CDR2: SGHNT, YYREEE (reference sequence). The CDR3 is made up of 17 amino acids. The CDR3 DNA is TGTGCCAGCAGCCGACTAGCGGGAGGGCTTATCACCGGGGAGCTGTTTTTT. This codes for CASSRLAGGLITGELFF.

CDR3 protein: CASREDNYGYTF. The CDR3 DNA reads TGTGCCAGCCGGGAAGATAACTATGGCTACACCTTC. The chain couples TRBV27 to TRBJ1-2; D gene ambiguous. The CDR3 has 12 amino acids. Looked up from germline, CDR1 is MNHEY and CDR2 is SMNVEV (reference sequence). Between the trimmed V and J ends, which lost 8 bases and 1 base, there was a span of 8 bases.

The chain employs TRBV19 and TRBJ2-7; D not resolved. The CDR3 runs 16 residues. V was trimmed by 5 bases and J by 3 bases, leaving 20 bases between them. Germline V gene sequence: CDR1 LNHDA, CDR2 SQIVND (reference sequence). The DNA for the CDR3 is TGTGCCAGTAGTCTCATCAAACTACGGCCTTTCTACGAGCAGTACTTC. Translation gives CASSLIKLRPFYEQYF.

V usage is TRBV7-9 and J usage is TRBJ2-5; D unresolved. V lost 5 bases and J 5 bases, leaving 12 bases between the germline ends. This CDR3 spans 13 amino acids. The germline CDR1 and CDR2 sequences are SEHNR and FQNEAQ (reference sequence). Here the CDR3 DNA reads TGTGCCAGCAGCCACCCCCTTCGGGAGACCCAGTACTTC. Protein sequence: CASSHPLRETQYF.

This clone was observed a single time. J is TRBJ2-7 and V is TRBV7-3, with D possibly TRBD2 on 5 matching bases. Germline values: CDR1 SGHTA, CDR2 FQGTGA. The germline V and J ends were trimmed by 6 bases and 7 bases, with 40 bases remaining between them. The CDR3 is made up of 21 amino acids. For the CDR3, the DNA is TGTGCCAGCAGTTTCCAAAAAGGCGGGCCCGGGCCATTTACCCCCCTCTCGGAGCAGTACTTC. Translation: CASSFQKGGPGPFTPLSEQYF.

V is TRBV7-2 and J is TRBJ2-7, with TRBD2 matching 10 bases. This CDR3 region has 15 residues. Germline assignment: CDR1 SGHTA and CDR2 FQGNSA. The J segment lost 4 bases and the V segment lost 0 bases, leaving 3 bases of the junction unmatched. In DNA, the CDR3 is TGTGCCAGCAGCTTAGCGCTAGCGGGAGTTTACGAGCAGTACTTC. This sequence encodes CASSLALAGVYEQYF.

The gene calls are TRBV29-1 and TRBJ2-6; D is perhaps TRBD2 (6 bases). V dropped 3 bases and J dropped 0 bases, with 6 bases sitting between them. The V gene's germline CDR1 is SQVTM and CDR2 ANQGSEA. The CDR3 length is 14 residues. This CDR3 reads CSVEGGSGANVLTF. CDR3 nucleotides: TGCAGCGTTGAGGGGGGCTCTGGGGCCAACGTCCTGACTTTC.

The chain combines TRBV4-1 with TRBJ1-2; D unresolved. Trimming removed 5 bases from V and 5 bases from J, with 18 bases in between. Looked up from germline, CDR1 is MGHRA and CDR2 is YSYEKL. The CDR3 is 15 amino acids. The DNA of the CDR3 is TGCGCCAGCAGCTCCCCTTTGCGGGGAGGGTATGGCTACACCTTC. This translates into CASSSPLRGGYGYTF.

The V call is TRBV10-3, the J call TRBJ1-1; TRBD1 matches at 8 bases. The V gene's germline CDR1 is ENHRY and CDR2 SYGVKD. V dropped 7 bases and J dropped 1; count of bases not matched to a gene: 2. CDR3 size: 13 residues. Here the CDR3 DNA reads TGTGCCATCACCGGGACAGGGAACACTGAAGCTTTCTTT. Residues: CAITGTGNTEAFF.

This chain connects TRBV6-5 to TRBJ2-1; D is ambiguous. Trimming took off 0 bases at V and 3 bases at J, with 9 bases between the two ends. The CDR3 sequence is 15 residues long. The germline V gene has CDR1 MNHEY and CDR2 SVGAGI. The CDR3 nucleotides are TGTGCCAGCAGTTACTCGAACCAGATCTACAATGAGCAGTTCTTC. This sequence encodes CASSYSNQIYNEQFF.

V and J are TRBV5-6 and TRBJ2-7; a weak D match, TRBD1 (6 bases). The CDR3 extends over 15 amino acids. The V end lost 3 bases, the J end lost 4 bases, and 17 bases lay between the germline ends. Germline V gene data show CDR1 as SGHDT and CDR2 as YYEEEE. The CDR3 sequence is CASSSLGQPHYEQYF. The CDR3 DNA reads as TGTGCCAGCAGCTCGCTAGGACAGCCACATTACGAGCAGTACTTC.

The V call is TRBV28, the J call TRBJ1-5; D gene ambiguous. The CDR3 is 12 residues long. The V gene lost 8 bases and the J gene lost 6 bases, with 11 bases spanning the gap. Germline values: CDR1 MDHEN, CDR2 SYDVKM. CDR3 in DNA: TGTGCCAGCGGAGTCGGGTTTCAGCCCCAGCATTTT. Translating gives CASGVGFQPQHF.

The genes are TRBV11-3 and TRBJ1-2; D is perhaps TRBD1 (6 bases). The V and J ends lost 3 bases and 2 bases respectively, with 10 bases between them. The CDR3 consists of 14 residues. Germline V lookup: CDR1 SGHNT, CDR2 YENEEA. As DNA, the CDR3 is TGTGCCAGCAGCTTTTCACAGGGAAACTATGGCTACACCTTC. Its protein product is CASSFSQGNYGYTF.

The chain links TRBV5-1 to TRBJ2-7; TRBD2 is a possible D gene (6 bases). The CDR3 consists of 16 residues. Germline CDR1 and CDR2: SGHRS and YFSETQ. The germline V and J ends were trimmed by 3 bases and 4 bases, with 20 bases remaining between them. The CDR3 is CASSYILTGVLYEQYF. The CDR3 DNA sequence: TGCGCCAGCAGCTATATATTGACGGGAGTTCTTTACGAGCAGTACTTC.

Notes on this clone: An end of the junction does not agree with germline; a read error may underlie this. V usage is TRBV28 and J usage is TRBJ1-2, with D unclear. The germline V gene has CDR1 MDHEN and CDR2 SYDVKM. This CDR3 has 15 residues. CDR3 region: CASSLSSSERSGYTF. In nucleotides, the CDR3 is TGTGCCAGCAGCTTATCGAGTAGTGAGAGATCTGGCTACACCTTC.

This chain joins TRBV11-2 and TRBJ2-7, with 8 bases lining up with TRBD1. J lost 3 bases, V lost 3 bases, and 7 bases had no gene match. CDR1 and CDR2 (germline): SGHAT, FQNNGV. CDR3 size: 15 residues. The CDR3 region is CASSFSGTGGYEQYF. In nucleotides, the CDR3 is TGTGCCAGCAGCTTTTCCGGGACAGGAGGCTACGAGCAGTACTTC. The whole variable domain, remainder taken from reference TRBV11-2 and TRBJ2-7, is EAGVAQSPRYKIIEKRQSVAFWCNPISGHATLYWYQQILGQGPKLLIQFQNNGVVDDSQLPKDRFSAERLKGVDSTLKIQPAKLEDSAVYLCASSFSGTGGYEQYFGPGTRLTVT.

This clone was detected once. The rearrangement joins TRBV6-1 to TRBJ2-7; 9 bases map to TRBD1. The CDR3 consists of 14 residues. The germline V gene has CDR1 MNHNS and CDR2 SASEGT. J gave up 7 bases and V 3 bases, and 7 bases lay outside the gene matches. DNA of the CDR3: TGTGCCAGCAGTGATTGGACAGGGGAATGGGAGCAGTACTTC. As protein: CASSDWTGEWEQYF.

The rearrangement links TRBV7-8 to TRBJ2-7, with TRBD2 matching over 9 bases. V lost 4 bases, J lost 6 bases, and 7 bases stayed unmatched. The CDR3 totals 14 residues. Germline assignment: CDR1 SGHVS and CDR2 FQNEAQ. CDR3 DNA: TGTGCCAGCAGCTCCATAGCGGGGGCTTCCGAGCAGTACTTC. Protein: CASSSIAGASEQYF.

The J gene is TRBJ2-7, the V gene TRBV10-1, with a possible D match to TRBD1 (6 bases). The length of the CDR3 is 14 residues. In germline, CDR1 is WNHNN, CDR2 SYGVQD (reference sequence). Trimming stripped 5 bases from V and 3 bases from J, with 14 bases between. Here the CDR3 reads CASSSLTGYYEQYF. CDR3 coding DNA: TGCGCCAGCAGTTCGCTTACAGGGTACTACGAGCAGTACTTC.

This clone came up once. This rearrangement joins TRBV4-1 to TRBJ1-1; no clear D gene. Germline loops: CDR1 MGHRA, CDR2 YSYEKL. Trimming removed 1 base at V and 1 base at J, with 7 bases between. This CDR3 region has 14 residues. CDR3 in DNA: TGCGCCAGCAGCCAAGGACCAGGGAACACTGAAGCTTTCTTT. The encoded protein is CASSQGPGNTEAFF.

The genes are TRBV28 and TRBJ2-7, with D perhaps matching TRBD1 (6 bases). Germline V CDR1 and CDR2: MDHEN, SYDVKM. V lost 8 bases, J lost 8 bases, and 19 bases lay in between. CDR3 size: 13 residues. CDR3 amino acids: CASQGQHVEKQYF. CDR3 coding DNA: TGTGCCAGCCAGGGACAACACGTCGAAAAGCAGTACTTC.

V usage is TRBV5-1 and J usage is TRBJ2-5, with a possible D match to TRBD1 (6 bases). Per germline, CDR1 SGHRS and CDR2 YFSETQ. Trimming stripped 3 bases from V and 1 base from J, with 16 bases between. The CDR3 has 16 residues. The CDR3, as DNA: TGCGCCAGCAGCTCCAGGGGCAGCGTCATCCAAGAGACCCAGTACTTC. It yields the protein CASSSRGSVIQETQYF.

The chain employs TRBV27 and TRBJ1-6; 7 bases agree with TRBD1. V was clipped by 4 bases and J by 3 bases; unmatched bases: 6. In germline, CDR1 is MNHEY, CDR2 SMNVEV (reference sequence). The CDR3 totals 16 residues. The DNA of the CDR3 is TGTGCCAGCAGTTCTAAGACAGGGTACTATAATTCACCCCTCCACTTT. Translated, it gives CASSSKTGYYNSPLHF.

Here the CDR3 DNA reads TGTGCTAGTGGTTTGTCCCCTAAGGGACTAGCGGGGGGGAATTACAATGAGCAGTTCTTC. Translated, it gives CASGLSPKGLAGGNYNEQFF. The chain links TRBV12-5 to TRBJ2-1, with 16 bases matching TRBD2. The V gene's germline CDR1 is LGHNT and CDR2 FRNRAP. Trimming at V came to 2 bases and at J to 4 bases, leaving 11 bases not matched to a gene. The length of the CDR3 is 20 residues.